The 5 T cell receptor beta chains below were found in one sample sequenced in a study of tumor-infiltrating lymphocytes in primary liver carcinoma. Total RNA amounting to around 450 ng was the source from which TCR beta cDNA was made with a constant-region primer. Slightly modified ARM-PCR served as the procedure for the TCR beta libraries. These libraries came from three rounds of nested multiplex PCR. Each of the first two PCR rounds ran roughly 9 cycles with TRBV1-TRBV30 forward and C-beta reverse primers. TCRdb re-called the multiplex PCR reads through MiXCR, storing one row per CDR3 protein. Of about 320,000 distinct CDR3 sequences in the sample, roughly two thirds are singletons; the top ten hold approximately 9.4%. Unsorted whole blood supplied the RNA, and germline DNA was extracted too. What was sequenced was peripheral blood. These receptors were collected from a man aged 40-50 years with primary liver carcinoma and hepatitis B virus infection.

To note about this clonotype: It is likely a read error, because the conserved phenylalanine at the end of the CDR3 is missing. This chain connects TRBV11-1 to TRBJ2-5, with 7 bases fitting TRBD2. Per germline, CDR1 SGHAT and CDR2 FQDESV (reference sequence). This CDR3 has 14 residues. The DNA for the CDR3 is TGTGCCAGCAACTTAAGCGGGGCGCAAGAGACCCAGTACCTC. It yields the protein CASNLSGAQETQYL.

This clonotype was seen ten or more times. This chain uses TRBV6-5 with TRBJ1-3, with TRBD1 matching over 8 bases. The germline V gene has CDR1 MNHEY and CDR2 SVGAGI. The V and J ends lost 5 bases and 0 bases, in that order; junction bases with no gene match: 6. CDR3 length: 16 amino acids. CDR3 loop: CASSAAGGPSGNTIYF. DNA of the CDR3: TGTGCCAGCAGTGCAGCAGGGGGCCCCTCTGGAAACACCATATATTTT.

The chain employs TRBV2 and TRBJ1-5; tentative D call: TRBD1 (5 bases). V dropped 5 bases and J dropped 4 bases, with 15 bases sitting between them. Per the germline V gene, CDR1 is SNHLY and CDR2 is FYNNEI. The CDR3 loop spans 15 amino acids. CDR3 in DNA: TGTGCCAGCAGTCCTAATGGGGCGACTAATCAGCCCCAGCATTTT. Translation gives CASSPNGATNQPQHF.

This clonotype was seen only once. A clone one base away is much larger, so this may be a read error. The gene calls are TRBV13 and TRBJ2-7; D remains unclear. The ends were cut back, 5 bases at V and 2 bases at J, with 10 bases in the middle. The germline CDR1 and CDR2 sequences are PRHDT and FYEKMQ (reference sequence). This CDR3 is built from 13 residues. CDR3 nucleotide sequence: TGTGCCAGCAGCCCGACCCGGACCTACGAGCAGTACTTC. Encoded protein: CASSPTRTYEQYF.

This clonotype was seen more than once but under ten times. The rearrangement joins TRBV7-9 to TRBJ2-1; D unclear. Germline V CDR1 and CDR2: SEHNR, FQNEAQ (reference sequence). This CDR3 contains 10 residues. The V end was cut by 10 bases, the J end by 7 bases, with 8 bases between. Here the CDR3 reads CATDWNEQFF. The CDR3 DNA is TGTGCCACCGACTGGAATGAGCAGTTCTTC.